The 19 T cell receptor beta chains given below trace back to one sample, sequenced in a study of blood T cell repertoires in COVID-19. Using immunoSEQ multiplex PCR, the repertoire was profiled, and TCRdb retains in-frame clones only, with some absent. The data contain 200,000 to 250,000 clones, approximately 84% of them seen just once; the ten biggest clones take up around 5.7%. Material for sequencing was peripheral blood. The origin of the receptors is a man older than 75 with acute or convalescent COVID-19.

The CDR3 DNA reads TGTGCCAGCAGCCTAACCGACTCTGGGGCCAACGTCCTGACTTTC. Residues: CASSLTDSGANVLTF. The chain employs TRBV11-2 and TRBJ2-6; unclear D gene. Trimming took 5 bases from V and 0 from J, leaving 8 bases between them. This CDR3 comprises 15 residues. From germline, CDR1 is SGHAT and CDR2 FQNNGV.

This rearrangement joins TRBV6-2 or TRBV6-3 to TRBJ2-7, with 13 positions matching TRBD2. Per germline, CDR1 MNHEY and CDR2 SVGEGT. The length of the CDR3 is 20 residues. With V trimmed by 6 bases and J by 1 base, 18 bases remained unmatched. The CDR3 loop reads CASSSRGLAGVRKLSYEQYV. The DNA for the CDR3 is TGTGCCAGCAGCTCCCGAGGACTAGCGGGAGTTAGGAAGCTATCCTACGAGCAGTACGTC.

This clone was seen a single time. The chain carries TRBV7-3 and TRBJ2-3; 9 nucleotides line up with TRBD2. J lost 3 bases, V lost 5 bases, and 9 bases had no gene match. This CDR3 is built from 16 residues. CDR1 is SGHTA and CDR2 is FQGTGA in the germline V gene. CDR3 in DNA: TGTGCCAGCAGCCCCATAGCGGGAGTCTCGACAGATACGCAGTATTTT. Its translation is CASSPIAGVSTDTQYF.

The V gene is TRBV28, the J gene TRBJ2-5; 7 bases are shared with TRBD2. The germline gives CDR1 MDHEN, CDR2 SYDVKM. CDR3 length: 16 residues. V gave up 3 bases and J gave up 7 bases; unmatched junction bases: 14. The DNA of the CDR3 is TGTGCCAGCAGTTTCGGATCGGGGGGACCTTCGGGGACCCAGTACTTC. Translating gives CASSFGSGGPSGTQYF.

This chain joins TRBV18 and TRBJ2-3; 9 nucleotides line up with TRBD2. The CDR3 has 16 amino acids. V was clipped by 5 bases and J by 4 bases; unmatched bases: 10. CDR1 and CDR2 from the germline V gene are KGHSH and LQKENI. In DNA form, the CDR3 reads TGTGCCAGCTCATCCTCTAGCGGGATGGCCCCAGATACGCAGTATTTT. This encodes CASSSSSGMAPDTQYF.

The chain combines TRBV24-1 with TRBJ2-5; TRBD1 matches 12 bases. V shed 5 bases and J 5 bases; nucleotides not matched to a gene: 8. CDR3 length: 16 amino acids. Germline V lookup: CDR1 KGHDR, CDR2 SFDVKD. CDR3 loop: CATSAGGQGARETQYF. DNA of the CDR3: TGTGCCACCAGTGCCGGGGGACAGGGGGCGCGGGAGACCCAGTACTTC.

The chain joins TRBV9 to TRBJ1-6; D remains unclear. CDR3 length: 14 residues. Between the trimmed V and J ends, which lost 4 bases and 5 bases, there was a span of 10 bases. Germline CDR1 and CDR2: SGDLS and YYNGEE. The CDR3 DNA sequence: TGTGCCAGCAGCCCTCGACACGATAATTCACCCCTCCACTTT. Amino acids: CASSPRHDNSPLHF.

The chain recombines TRBV10-1 with TRBJ2-3, with 7 positions matching TRBD2. The CDR3 has 16 amino acids. The trim removed 5 bases at V and 2 bases at J, leaving 10 bases unmatched. Per the germline V gene, CDR1 is WNHNN and CDR2 is SYGVQD (reference sequence). The CDR3 protein is CASSTHDRGVTDTQYF. For the CDR3, the DNA is TGCGCCAGCAGTACACATGATCGGGGGGTCACAGATACGCAGTATTTT.

The chain uses TRBV24-1 and TRBJ2-5; D may be TRBD1 (6 bases). The germline CDR1 and CDR2 sequences are KGHDR and SFDVKD. CDR3 length: 14 residues. With 6 bases removed from V and 2 bases from J, the gap between germline ends came to 12 bases. CDR3 nucleotide sequence: TGTGCCACCAGTCTCACAGGGTCGCAAGAGACCCAGTACTTC. Its protein product is CATSLTGSQETQYF.

The genes are TRBV10-1 and TRBJ2-3; D unresolved. Germline V CDR1 and CDR2: WNHNN, SYGVQD (reference sequence). Trimming took 4 bases from V and 5 from J, leaving 10 bases between them. This CDR3 is built from 13 residues. The CDR3 loop reads CASSVSTGDTQYF. In DNA form, the CDR3 reads TGCGCCAGCAGTGTATCGACGGGAGATACGCAGTATTTT.

Note on this clone: This specimen includes other DNA sequences encoding the same CDR3. The chain uses TRBV3-1 (or the pseudogene TRBV3-2) and TRBJ1-3, with TRBD1 identical over 9 bases. The germline V gene encodes CDR1 LGHDT and CDR2 YNNKEL (reference sequence). The CDR3 sequence is 17 residues long. Unmatched junction bases numbered 4, after V lost 1 base and J lost 0 bases. CDR3 DNA: TGTGCCAGCAGCCAAGGCCCGGGACAGGGCTCTGGAAACACCATATATTTT. Protein: CASSQGPGQGSGNTIYF.

The chain recombines TRBV12-3 or TRBV12-4 with TRBJ1-2; TRBD1 aligns across 7 bases. The CDR3 sequence is 13 residues long. With 6 bases clipped from V and 6 bases from J, the junction kept 7 bases outside the gene matches. CDR3 DNA sequence: TGTGCCAGCAGACTACAGGGGATAGATGGCTACACCTTC. Encoded protein: CASRLQGIDGYTF.

The chain links TRBV30 to TRBJ2-4; weak D call: TRBD2 (5 bases). CDR1 is GTSNPN and CDR2 is SVGIG in the germline V gene (reference sequence). V lost 4 bases to trimming and J lost 3 bases, with 22 bases between them. This CDR3 is built from 17 residues. CDR3 loop: CAWTPLVGAWGKNIQYF. The CDR3 coding sequence is TGTGCCTGGACTCCCTTGGTGGGAGCCTGGGGCAAAAACATTCAGTACTTC.

The chain has TRBV10-3 and TRBJ2-1, with a weak D call TRBD2 (6 bases). The V and J ends lost 2 bases and 8 bases respectively, with 7 bases between them. The CDR3 spans 12 residues. CDR1 is ENHRY, CDR2 SYGVKD, per germline. This CDR3 reads CAISEGGYEQFF. The DNA of the CDR3 is TGTGCCATCAGTGAGGGGGGGTATGAGCAGTTCTTC.

The chain carries TRBV11-3 and TRBJ2-7; possibly TRBD2 for D (7 bases). Per the germline V gene, CDR1 is SGHNT and CDR2 is YENEEA. The CDR3 is 13 amino acids. The V end was cut by 8 bases, the J end by 6 bases, with 17 bases between. The CDR3 DNA reads TGTGCCAGCGAACTCGAGGGGGGGGCCGAGCAGTACGTC. Encoded protein: CASELEGGAEQYV.

The chain joins TRBV7-3 to TRBJ2-3; 10 nucleotides match TRBD1. After removal of 1 base from V and 2 bases from J, the junction contained 6 bases not matched to a gene. CDR3 length: 17 amino acids. Per the germline V gene, CDR1 is SGHTA and CDR2 is FQGTGA. CDR3 amino acids: CASSLKRGQGPTDTQYF. CDR3 in DNA: TGTGCCAGCAGCTTAAAGCGGGGACAGGGGCCCACAGATACGCAGTATTTT.

CDR3 coding DNA: TGTGCCAGCAGCCCCAGTTTCGCCGGGGAGCTGTTTTTT. Translated: CASSPSFAGELFF. This chain links TRBV9 with TRBJ2-2; the D is unclear. Trimming removed 4 bases from V and 6 bases from J, with 10 bases in between. Germline lookup yields CDR1 SGDLS and CDR2 YYNGEE. The CDR3 has 13 amino acids.

The CDR3 reads CASRTLGGSYEQYF. The DNA for the CDR3 is TGTGCCAGCAGAACCCTGGGAGGTTCCTACGAGCAGTACTTC. V and J are TRBV27 and TRBJ2-7; possibly TRBD2 for D (6 bases). Per germline, CDR1 MNHEY and CDR2 SMNVEV (reference sequence). The CDR3 is made up of 14 amino acids. Trimming left V 6 bases short and J 1 base short, with 13 bases between.

This clone was seen only once. The gene calls are TRBV27 and TRBJ2-7; 7 bases match TRBD2. CDR3 length equals 15 residues. Germline V CDR1 and CDR2: MNHEY, SMNVEV (reference sequence). J lost 2 bases, V lost 7 bases, and 11 bases had no gene match. DNA for the CDR3: TGTGCCAGCACCTTAAGGGGAGGGCTCGCCTACGAGCAGTACTTC. This encodes CASTLRGGLAYEQYF.